This record covers a single T cell receptor beta chain. Many counts were recorded for this clonotype. Which antigen it targets is not known. No qualities accompany the bases; no much larger clone lies one base away. Patients with uncontrolled infections, other autoimmune diseases, pregnancy or lactation were excluded. Clinical symptoms, serum thyroxine and TRAb, thyroid ultrasound, and orbital computed tomography formed the basis for the diagnoses. Total RNA was extracted with Trizol reagent, and quality was checked on an Agilent 2100 Bioanalyzer. Amplification of TCR beta CDR3 regions was carried out from RNA transcripts. The first round of RT-PCR for the TCR CDR3 was performed with the HTBI primer set and the Qiagen OneStep RT-PCR kit. Libraries were constructed in a second round of multiplex PCR, after which size selection and purification were carried out. Libraries were sequenced paired-end with 100 bp reads on an Illumina HiSeq2000. The study's own analysis went as follows. Raw data were processed with SOAPnuke, discarding reads with adapters, uncalled bases, mean Phred below 15, or no exact constant-primer or identifier match. COPE v1.2.5 was used to merge the high-quality paired reads, and each unique nucleotide sequence was defined as a clonotype. MiTCR v1.1 was used to align the clonotypes against IMGT TRBV, TRBD and TRBJ reference segments. Analysis was restricted to V-J combinations with a frequency above 0.0001, which covered about 99% of repertoires. The TCS score was defined as the ratio of F50 (clonal expansion) to E x V (chaos), calculated using BLOSUM62-based TCRdist between CDR3 peptides within each V-J. Welch's t-statistics and random forest reduced around 510 V-J features to 13, which were used in a naive Bayes classifier (R e1071). The Morisita-Horn index was used to measure how similar the thyroid and blood repertoires were. TCRdb reprocessed the public reads (quality trimming at Q25 with fastp, clone calling with MiXCR) and kept in-frame beta chains. Identical CDR3 protein sequences are pooled into one entry, listed with their most common genes and DNA. The V and J calls were determined by TCRdb, not by the authors. Recorded for this sample are around 620,000 distinct CDR3 sequences; under 60% of them occurred a single time. Under 20% of the sample lies in the top ten.

This entry belongs to a study of T cells in Graves' hyperthyroidism and ophthalmopathy (dated by TCRdb to between 2018 and 2021). For context, the study as a whole: A discovery cohort of about 100 patients, about 43 with Graves' ophthalmopathy and 55 to 60 with stable Graves' hyperthyroidism, was used to find distinguishing TCR V-J signatures. An independent validation cohort of under 20 hyperthyroidism patients and approximately 16 patients who later progressed to ophthalmopathy tested prospective prediction of ophthalmopathy. The approximately 100 discovery patients were divided at random into training and test sets in a 7:3 ratio. In about 6 Graves' hyperthyroidism patients, the study also compared T-cell repertoires from thyroid tissue with T-cell repertoires from blood. After blood sampling, hyperthyroidism patients were treated with methimazole at a starting dose of 30 mg daily, and ophthalmopathy patients were treated with high-dose intravenous methylprednisolone. TCR Vbeta CDR3 sequencing of 135 peripheral blood samples (43 ophthalmopathy, 75 or so hyperthyroidism and around 17 progressor patients) is reported in the paper. General study outcomes and caveats: Sample size was not statistically predetermined, and investigators were not blinded to group allocation. Most expanded thyroid clonotypes (frequency above 0.001) were also detected in blood, a finding suggesting that blood repertoires may reflect thyroid immune responses. During validation, the model predicted progression to ophthalmopathy a median of approximately 6.5 months ahead of onset, with around 71% sensitivity and more than 72% specificity. A 13 V-J signature model separated ophthalmopathy from stable hyperthyroidism, with about 88% sensitivity and roughly 82% specificity in cross-validation and 80%/75% in testing.

CDR1 and CDR2 (SGHRS, YFSETQ) derive from the germline V gene. The CDR3 runs 15 amino acids, cysteine and phenylalanine included. Only the CDR3 DNA is retained, 45 bases long and in frame from the first base. Trimming takes 4 bases off V and 5 bases off J; junction bases not matched to a gene: 9. This clonotype was sampled from an adult woman with Graves' disease, either hyperthyroidism or ophthalmopathy (not recorded which). The sample taken for sequencing was peripheral blood or thyroid tissue (not recorded which). The chain uses TRBV5-1 and TRBJ2-7, with TRBD2 matching 10 junction bases. The DNA sequence follows: TGCGCCAGCAGCCCCAGCGGGGGGGGGAGAGACGAGCAGTACTTC. This sequence encodes CASSPSGGGRDEQYF.